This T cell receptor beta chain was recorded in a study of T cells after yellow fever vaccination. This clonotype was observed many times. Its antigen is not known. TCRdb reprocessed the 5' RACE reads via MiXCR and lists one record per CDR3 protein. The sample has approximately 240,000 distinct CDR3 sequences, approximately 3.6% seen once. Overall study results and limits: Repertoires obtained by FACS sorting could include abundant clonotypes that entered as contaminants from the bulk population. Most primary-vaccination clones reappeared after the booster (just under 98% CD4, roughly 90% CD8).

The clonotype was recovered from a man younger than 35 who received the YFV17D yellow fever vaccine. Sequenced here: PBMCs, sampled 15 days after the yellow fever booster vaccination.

CDR3 nucleotides: TGCGCCAGCAGCTTGGTGGACACTGAAGCTTTCTTT. This encodes CASSLVDTEAFF. This chain uses TRBV5-1 with TRBJ1-1, with D unresolved. CDR1 and CDR2 from the germline V gene are SGHRS and YFSETQ. V was trimmed by 0 bases and J by 3 bases, leaving 3 bases between them. The CDR3 loop spans 12 amino acids.